Each of the 25 T cell receptor beta chains below was sequenced from the same sample in a study of blood T cell repertoires in COVID-19. Profiled with immunoSEQ multiplex PCR; TCRdb holds only in-frame clones, not every one. The sample includes 45,000 to 50,000 clones, approximately 87% seen only once; the top ten take 9.2%. Sample: peripheral blood. All receptors derive from a human donor in a cohort sampled during active COVID-19.

The J gene is TRBJ1-2, the V gene TRBV6-5; 8 positions agree with TRBD1. The germline CDR1 and CDR2 sequences are MNHEY and SVGAGI. V gave up 0 bases and J gave up 4 bases; unmatched junction bases: 7. The CDR3 spans 16 residues. CDR3 sequence: CASSYSGGTGFYGYTF. In DNA form, the CDR3 reads TGTGCCAGCAGTTACTCGGGAGGGACAGGATTCTATGGCTACACCTTC.

This clone was picked up a small number of times. The chain recombines TRBV11-3 with TRBJ1-1, with D perhaps matching TRBD1 (5 bases). The V end was cut by 4 bases, the J end by 4 bases, with 10 bases between. The germline V gene has CDR1 SGHNT and CDR2 YENEEA. The CDR3 length is 13 residues. The CDR3 bases are TGTGCCAGCAGCTACGGGGGGAGCACTGAAGCTTTCTTT. Its protein product is CASSYGGSTEAFF.

The genes are TRBV5-4 and TRBJ1-2, with 8 bases lining up with TRBD1. Germline trimming cut 0 bases from V and 2 bases from J; bases unmatched to any gene: 3. This CDR3 has 15 amino acids. Germline assignment: CDR1 SGHNT and CDR2 YYREEE (reference sequence). The CDR3 DNA is TGTGCCAGCAGCTTGGAGGCAGGGGGCAACTATGGCTACACCTTC. It specifies CASSLEAGGNYGYTF. Full variable domain (rest looked up from reference TRBV5-4 and TRBJ1-2): ETGVTQSPTHLIKTRGQQVTLRCSSQSGHNTVSWYQQALGQGPQFIFQYYREEENGRGNFPPRFSGLQFPNYSSELNVNALELDDSALYLCASSLEAGGNYGYTFGSGTRLTVV.

The chain is built from TRBV12-3 or TRBV12-4 and TRBJ1-5, with 7 nucleotides matching TRBD1. The CDR3 is 12 residues long. The trim removed 0 bases at V and 15 bases at J, leaving 5 bases unmatched. This chain's CDR3 is CASSLAGGWPHF. CDR3 DNA: TGTGCCAGCAGTTTAGCAGGGGGCTGGCCGCATTTT.

The chain recombines TRBV4-1 with TRBJ2-1; D is possibly TRBD1 (6 bases). The CDR3 is 15 amino acids. Trimming stripped 4 bases from V and 5 bases from J, with 15 bases between. Germline values: CDR1 MGHRA, CDR2 YSYEKL. CDR3 nucleotide sequence: TGCGCCAGCAGCCCGGGTGCAGGGGAAGACAATGAGCAGTTCTTC. The encoded protein is CASSPGAGEDNEQFF.

The rearrangement uses TRBV30 and TRBJ2-7; a weak D match, TRBD2 (7 bases). Germline CDR1 GTSNPN, CDR2 SVGIG (reference sequence). Trimming pared 3 bases from V and 6 bases from J, leaving 15 bases between. The CDR3 length is 13 residues. This CDR3 reads CAWSHEGGGEQYF. The CDR3, as DNA: TGTGCCTGGAGCCACGAGGGGGGGGGCGAGCAGTACTTC.

V and J are TRBV2 and TRBJ1-1; 7 bases map to TRBD1. Germline values: CDR1 SNHLY, CDR2 FYNNEI. This CDR3 spans 14 amino acids. Germline trimming cut 7 bases from V and 1 base from J; bases unmatched to any gene: 6. The CDR3 here is CASTRQGSNTEAFF. The CDR3 coding sequence is TGTGCCAGCACCCGACAGGGATCGAACACTGAAGCTTTCTTT. Filled out from reference TRBV2 and TRBJ1-1, the complete variable domain reads EPEVTQTPSHQVTQMGQEVILRCVPISNHLYFYWYRQILGQKVEFLVSFYNNEISEKSEIFDDQFSVERPDGSNFTLKIRSTKLEDSAMYFCASTRQGSNTEAFFGQGTRLTVV.

The CDR3 reads CASSLRQTLANYGYTF. The CDR3 nucleotides are TGTGCCAGCAGTTTAAGACAGACATTAGCTAACTATGGCTACACCTTC. V gene TRBV28 combines with J gene TRBJ1-2; tentative D call: TRBD1 (5 bases). V was shortened by 2 bases and J by 0 bases, with 13 bases between the two germline ends. This CDR3 contains 16 residues. CDR1 is MDHEN, CDR2 SYDVKM, per germline.

The chain is built from TRBV12-5 and TRBJ2-3; 14 nucleotides agree with TRBD2. Germline lookup yields CDR1 LGHNT and CDR2 FRNRAP. The CDR3 contains 19 residues. V shed 7 bases and J 3 bases; nucleotides not matched to a gene: 15. Here the CDR3 reads CASATGTSGGRGGTDTQYF. The CDR3 bases are TGTGCTAGTGCCACCGGGACTAGCGGGGGCCGGGGGGGGACAGATACGCAGTATTTT.

This chain uses TRBV3-1 (or the pseudogene TRBV3-2) with TRBJ2-7, with 8 bases lining up with TRBD2. CDR1 and CDR2 from the germline V gene are LGHDT and YNNKEL (reference sequence). This CDR3 contains 14 residues. With 3 bases clipped from V and 6 bases from J, the junction kept 7 bases outside the gene matches. The CDR3 region is CASSHVSGGIEQYF. For the CDR3, the DNA is TGTGCCAGCAGCCACGTCAGCGGGGGCATCGAGCAGTACTTC.

The rearrangement uses TRBV3-1 (or the pseudogene TRBV3-2) and TRBJ2-3; a weak D match, TRBD1 (6 bases). The V end lost 4 bases, the J end lost 2 bases, and 22 bases lay between the germline ends. Per germline, CDR1 LGHDT and CDR2 YNNKEL (reference sequence). The CDR3 has 18 amino acids. The CDR3 DNA reads as TGTGCCAGCAGCCCCCTCAATGACAGGACTCTTACCACAGATACGCAGTATTTT. Its translation: CASSPLNDRTLTTDTQYF.

The chain employs TRBV5-6 and TRBJ2-7; 11 bases fit TRBD1. The CDR3 totals 15 residues. Germline V gene data show CDR1 as SGHDT and CDR2 as YYEEEE. The V segment lost 4 bases and the J segment 3 bases; nucleotides outside the gene matches: 6. The DNA of the CDR3 is TGTGCCAGCAGCCTGGACAGGGGGCGCTTCTACGAGCAGTACTTC. It translates to CASSLDRGRFYEQYF.

This chain uses TRBV15 with TRBJ1-2, with TRBD1 matching over 10 bases. The V gene's germline CDR1 is LNHNV and CDR2 YYDKDF (reference sequence). The CDR3 has 15 amino acids. V shed 6 bases, J shed 7 bases, and the junction held 11 bases outside the gene matches. The CDR3 here is CATRPKRGQGIGYTF. The CDR3 coding sequence is TGTGCCACCAGACCCAAACGGGGACAGGGGATTGGCTACACCTTC.

The CDR3 is CASSRTLSYNSPLHF. In DNA form, the CDR3 reads TGTGCCAGCAGCCGGACACTCTCCTATAATTCACCCCTCCACTTT. This chain links TRBV5-6 with TRBJ1-6, with D perhaps matching TRBD1 (5 bases). Germline assignment: CDR1 SGHDT and CDR2 YYEEEE. CDR3 length: 15 amino acids. V was cut by 4 bases and J by 0 bases, with 8 bases left in between.

A word on this clone: Other DNA variants within this sample encode the same CDR3. The chain links TRBV5-1 to TRBJ2-3, with D unclear. This CDR3 is built from 14 residues. Germline-derived CDR1 and CDR2 are SGHRS and YFSETQ. Trimming removed 4 bases at V and 1 base at J, with 10 bases between. CDR3: CASSLVAGTDTQYF. The CDR3 coding sequence is TGCGCCAGCAGCCTTGTGGCGGGCACAGATACGCAGTATTTT.

V and J are TRBV7-9 and TRBJ2-2; TRBD2 is a possible D gene (6 bases). Germline loops: CDR1 SEHNR, CDR2 FQNEAQ (reference sequence). The CDR3 consists of 16 residues. Trimming took off 5 bases at V and 2 bases at J, with 15 bases between the two ends. CDR3 DNA: TGTGCCAGCAGCACTACCGGGACTCTTAACACCGGGGAGCTGTTTTTT. Translated: CASSTTGTLNTGELFF.

The genes are TRBV7-3 and TRBJ2-1; 8 nucleotides line up with TRBD1. Germline V gene lookup returns CDR1 SGHTA and CDR2 FQGTGA. V was pared by 4 bases and J by 7 bases, with 3 bases of the junction left unmatched. The CDR3 consists of 13 residues. This CDR3 reads CASSSTGGNEQFF. CDR3 coding DNA: TGTGCCAGCAGCTCCACAGGGGGGAATGAGCAGTTCTTC.

This rearrangement joins TRBV7-9 to TRBJ2-7, with TRBD1 as a possible D gene (5 bases). V lost 3 bases, J lost 5 bases, and 17 bases lay in between. CDR1 is SEHNR, CDR2 FQNEAQ, per germline (reference sequence). This CDR3 contains 15 residues. CDR3 amino acids: CASSFGQGNFHEQYF. The CDR3 region has the DNA TGTGCCAGCAGCTTTGGGCAGGGTAATTTCCACGAGCAGTACTTC.

This clone was seen more than once but under ten times. V and J are TRBV5-1 and TRBJ2-3, with a possible D match to TRBD2 (6 bases). Germline CDR1 and CDR2: SGHRS and YFSETQ. The CDR3 is 16 residues long. Trimming shortened V by 3 bases and J by 4 bases, and 18 bases separated the two germline ends. The chain's CDR3 is CASSSERGGNSDTQYF. The CDR3 DNA sequence: TGCGCCAGCAGCTCAGAAAGGGGAGGTAATTCAGATACGCAGTATTTT.

The rearrangement joins TRBV12-3 or TRBV12-4 to TRBJ2-5; D gene uncertain. The CDR3 extends over 12 amino acids. V was pared by 3 bases and J by 2 bases, with 4 bases between. CDR3 coding DNA: TGTGCCAGCAGTTTTAGTCAAGAGACCCAGTACTTC. This encodes CASSFSQETQYF.

The chain has TRBV18 and TRBJ2-5, with 10 bases fitting TRBD1. Per germline, CDR1 KGHSH and CDR2 LQKENI. Germline trimming cut 3 bases from V and 5 bases from J; bases unmatched to any gene: 3. The CDR3 extends over 14 amino acids. As DNA, the CDR3 is TGTGCCAGCTCACCGGGACAGGGGACTGAGACCCAGTACTTC. Translating gives CASSPGQGTETQYF.

The V gene is TRBV3-1 (or the pseudogene TRBV3-2), the J gene TRBJ1-1, with D possibly TRBD1 on 6 matching bases. The CDR3 sequence is 16 residues long. Germline V CDR1 and CDR2: LGHDT, YNNKEL (reference sequence). Trimming cost V 6 bases and J 4 bases, with 21 bases left between them. CDR3 sequence (DNA): TGTGCCAGCAGTTTACAGGGTGCGAGTGACTTCACTGAAGCTTTCTTT. Protein: CASSLQGASDFTEAFF.

The chain employs TRBV10-3 and TRBJ2-3; D is unclear. The ends were cut back, 0 bases at V and 5 bases at J, with 9 bases in the middle. The CDR3 runs to 14 residues. Germline CDR1 ENHRY, CDR2 SYGVKD. The CDR3 loop is CAISESLVVDTQYF. The DNA of the CDR3 is TGTGCCATCAGTGAGTCGCTAGTGGTAGATACGCAGTATTTT.

Remarks on this clone: One end of the junction is discordant with germline, which a read error may explain. CDR3 bases: TGTGCCAGCAGCTTATTAGGGGGTACCGGGGAGCTGTTTTTT. Encoded protein: CASSLLGGTGELFF. V and J are TRBV27 and TRBJ2-2; D might be TRBD1 (6 bases). The CDR3 runs 14 residues. Germline CDR1 reads MNHEY; CDR2 reads SMNVEV (reference sequence).

V is TRBV5-4 and J is TRBJ2-1; 8 nucleotides line up with TRBD1. CDR3 length: 16 amino acids. Germline V lookup: CDR1 SGHNT, CDR2 YYREEE (reference sequence). Losses at the gene ends were 4 bases for V and 5 bases for J; bases not matched to a gene: 11. CDR3 in DNA: TGTGCCAGCAGCAAGATGCAGGGGGCCTGGAACAATGAGCAGTTCTTC. Protein: CASSKMQGAWNNEQFF.